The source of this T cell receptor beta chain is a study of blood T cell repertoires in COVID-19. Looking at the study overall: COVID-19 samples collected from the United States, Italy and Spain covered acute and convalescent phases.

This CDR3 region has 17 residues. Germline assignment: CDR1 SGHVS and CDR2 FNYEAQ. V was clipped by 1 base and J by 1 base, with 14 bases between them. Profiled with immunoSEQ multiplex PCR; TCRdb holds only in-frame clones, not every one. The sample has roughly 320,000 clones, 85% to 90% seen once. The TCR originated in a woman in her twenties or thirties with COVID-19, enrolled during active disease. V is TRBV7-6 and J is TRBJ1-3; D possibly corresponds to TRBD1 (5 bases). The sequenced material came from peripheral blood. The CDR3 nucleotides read TGTGCCAGCAGCTTAGTCGAGGCAGGGTGGTCTGGAAACACCATATATTTT. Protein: CASSLVEAGWSGNTIYF.